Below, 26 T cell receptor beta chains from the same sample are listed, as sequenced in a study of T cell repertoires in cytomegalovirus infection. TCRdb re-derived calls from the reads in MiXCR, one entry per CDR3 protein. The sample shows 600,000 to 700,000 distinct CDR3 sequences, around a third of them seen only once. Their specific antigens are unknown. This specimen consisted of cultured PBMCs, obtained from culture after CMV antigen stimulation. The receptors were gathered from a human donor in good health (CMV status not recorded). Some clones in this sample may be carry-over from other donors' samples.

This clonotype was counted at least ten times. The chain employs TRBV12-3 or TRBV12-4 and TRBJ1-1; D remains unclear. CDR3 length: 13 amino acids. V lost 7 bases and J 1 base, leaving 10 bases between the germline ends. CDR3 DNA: TGTGCCAGCAACCGGATACCGAACACTGAAGCTTTCTTT. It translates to CASNRIPNTEAFF.

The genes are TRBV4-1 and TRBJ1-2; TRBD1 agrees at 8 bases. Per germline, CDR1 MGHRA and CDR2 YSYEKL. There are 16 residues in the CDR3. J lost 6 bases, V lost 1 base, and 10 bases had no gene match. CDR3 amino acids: CASSQAPRGRGDGYTF. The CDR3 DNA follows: TGCGCCAGCAGCCAAGCTCCCAGGGGGCGCGGTGATGGCTACACCTTC.

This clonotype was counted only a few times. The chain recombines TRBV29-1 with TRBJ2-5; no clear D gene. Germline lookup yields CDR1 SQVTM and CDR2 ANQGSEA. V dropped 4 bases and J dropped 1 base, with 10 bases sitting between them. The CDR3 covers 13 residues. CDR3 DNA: TGCAGCGTTGGACATGCTCCCCAAGAGACCCAGTACTTC. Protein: CSVGHAPQETQYF.

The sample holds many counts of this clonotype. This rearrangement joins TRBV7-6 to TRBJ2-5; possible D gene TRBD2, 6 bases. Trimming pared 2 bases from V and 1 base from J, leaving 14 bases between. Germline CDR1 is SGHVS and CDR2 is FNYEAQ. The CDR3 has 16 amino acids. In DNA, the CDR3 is TGTGCCAGCAGCTTAAGAGGCGGGGTTCTCCAAGAGACCCAGTACTTC. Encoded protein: CASSLRGGVLQETQYF.

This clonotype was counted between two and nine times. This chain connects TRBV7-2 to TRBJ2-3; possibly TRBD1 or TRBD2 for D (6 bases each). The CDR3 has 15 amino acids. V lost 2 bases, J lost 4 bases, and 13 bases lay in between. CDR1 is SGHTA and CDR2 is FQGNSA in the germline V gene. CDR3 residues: CASSLMGGPSDTQYF. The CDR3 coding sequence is TGTGCCAGCAGCTTAATGGGGGGCCCATCAGATACGCAGTATTTT.

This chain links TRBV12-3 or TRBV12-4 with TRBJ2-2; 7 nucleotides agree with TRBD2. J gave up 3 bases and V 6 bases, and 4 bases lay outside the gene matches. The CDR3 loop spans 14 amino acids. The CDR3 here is CASSPAGYTGELFF. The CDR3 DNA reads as TGTGCCAGCAGCCCAGCGGGATACACCGGGGAGCTGTTTTTT.

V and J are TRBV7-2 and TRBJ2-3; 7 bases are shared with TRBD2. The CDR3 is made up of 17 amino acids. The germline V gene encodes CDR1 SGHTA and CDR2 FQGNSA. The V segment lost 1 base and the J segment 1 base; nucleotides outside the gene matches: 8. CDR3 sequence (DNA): TGTGCCAGCAGCTTAGTGGCGGGAGCTATACGCACAGATACGCAGTATTTT. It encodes CASSLVAGAIRTDTQYF.

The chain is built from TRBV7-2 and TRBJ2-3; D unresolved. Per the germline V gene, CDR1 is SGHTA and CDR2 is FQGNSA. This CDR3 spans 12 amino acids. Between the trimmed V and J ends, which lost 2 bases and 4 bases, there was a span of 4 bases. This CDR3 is CASSLPADTQYF. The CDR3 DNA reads TGTGCCAGCAGCTTACCGGCAGATACGCAGTATTTT.

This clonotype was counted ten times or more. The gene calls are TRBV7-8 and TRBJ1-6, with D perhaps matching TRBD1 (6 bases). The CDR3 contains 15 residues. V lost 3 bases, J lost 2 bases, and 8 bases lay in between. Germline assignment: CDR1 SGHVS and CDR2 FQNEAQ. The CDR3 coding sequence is TGTGCCAGCAGCTTCAGGGGTACCTATAATTCACCCCTCCACTTT. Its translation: CASSFRGTYNSPLHF.

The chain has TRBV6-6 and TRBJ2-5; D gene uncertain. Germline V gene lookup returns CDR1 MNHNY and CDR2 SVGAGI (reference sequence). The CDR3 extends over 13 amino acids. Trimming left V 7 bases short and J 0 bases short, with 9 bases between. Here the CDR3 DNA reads TGTGCCAGCATGGTGCTGTACCAAGAGACCCAGTACTTC. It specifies CASMVLYQETQYF.

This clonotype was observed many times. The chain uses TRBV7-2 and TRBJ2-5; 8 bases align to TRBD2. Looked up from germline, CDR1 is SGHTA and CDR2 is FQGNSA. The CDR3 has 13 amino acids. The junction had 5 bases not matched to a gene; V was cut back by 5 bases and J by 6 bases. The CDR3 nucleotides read TGTGCCAGCAGCCCGAGCGGGGGTAAGACCCAGTACTTC. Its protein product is CASSPSGGKTQYF.

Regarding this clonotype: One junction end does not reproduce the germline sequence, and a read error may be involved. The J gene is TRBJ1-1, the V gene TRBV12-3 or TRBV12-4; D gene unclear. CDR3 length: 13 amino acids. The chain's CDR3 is CASSFRDRREIYF. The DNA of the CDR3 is TGTGCCAGCAGTTTTCGGGATAGAAGGGAGATTTACTTT.

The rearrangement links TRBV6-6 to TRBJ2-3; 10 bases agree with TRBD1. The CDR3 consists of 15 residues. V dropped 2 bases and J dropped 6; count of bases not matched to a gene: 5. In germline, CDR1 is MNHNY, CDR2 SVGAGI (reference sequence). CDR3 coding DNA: TGTGCCAGCAGTTACCTGGACAGGGGGGACGATACGCAGTATTTT. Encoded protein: CASSYLDRGDDTQYF.

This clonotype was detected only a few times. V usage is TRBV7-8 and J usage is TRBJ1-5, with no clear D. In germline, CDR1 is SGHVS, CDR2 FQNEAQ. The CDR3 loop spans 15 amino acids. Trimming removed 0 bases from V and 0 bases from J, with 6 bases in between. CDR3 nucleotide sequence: TGTGCCAGCAGCTTAGCGTCTTATAGCAATCAGCCCCAGCATTTT. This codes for CASSLASYSNQPQHF. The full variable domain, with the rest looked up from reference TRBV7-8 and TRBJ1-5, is GAGVSQSPRYKVAKRGQDVALRCDPISGHVSLFWYQQALGQGPEFLTYFQNEAQLDKSGLPSDRFFAERPEGSVSTLKIQRTQQEDSAVYLCASSLASYSNQPQHFGDGTRLSIL.

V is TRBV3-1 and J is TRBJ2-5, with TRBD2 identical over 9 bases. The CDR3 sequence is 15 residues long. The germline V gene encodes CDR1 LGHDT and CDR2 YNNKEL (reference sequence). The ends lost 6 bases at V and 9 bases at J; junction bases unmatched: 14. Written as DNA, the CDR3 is TGTGCCAGCAGTCCCTCCGGGAAGCGGGGGGTGGCCCAGTACTTC. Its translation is CASSPSGKRGVAQYF.

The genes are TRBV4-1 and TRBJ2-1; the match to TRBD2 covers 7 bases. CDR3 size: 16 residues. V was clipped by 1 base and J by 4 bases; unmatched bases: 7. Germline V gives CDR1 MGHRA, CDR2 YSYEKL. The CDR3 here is CASSQVRGSGYNEQFF. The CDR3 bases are TGCGCCAGCAGCCAAGTGCGGGGGTCAGGATACAATGAGCAGTTCTTC.

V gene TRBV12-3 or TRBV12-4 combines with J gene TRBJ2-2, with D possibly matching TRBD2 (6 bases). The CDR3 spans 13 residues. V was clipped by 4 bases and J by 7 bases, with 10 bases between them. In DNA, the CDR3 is TGTGCCAGCAGTTGGGGGGTGATCGGGGAGCTGTTTTTT. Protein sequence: CASSWGVIGELFF.

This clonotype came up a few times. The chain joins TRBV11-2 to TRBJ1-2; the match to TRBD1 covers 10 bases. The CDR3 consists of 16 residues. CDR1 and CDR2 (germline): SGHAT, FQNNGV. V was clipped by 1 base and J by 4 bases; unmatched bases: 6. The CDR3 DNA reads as TGTGCCAGCAGCTTAGGGGACGGGACAGGGGCCTATGGCTACACCTTC. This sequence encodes CASSLGDGTGAYGYTF.

For the CDR3, the DNA is TGCAGTGCTCCTACGGATAGCGTTCACAATGAGCAGTTCTTC. Translated: CSAPTDSVHNEQFF. The chain couples TRBV20-1 to TRBJ2-1; a weak D match, TRBD2 (5 bases). Germline V gene lookup returns CDR1 DFQATT and CDR2 SNEGSKA (reference sequence). CDR3 length: 14 amino acids. The V gene lost 5 bases and the J gene lost 5 bases, with 16 bases spanning the gap.

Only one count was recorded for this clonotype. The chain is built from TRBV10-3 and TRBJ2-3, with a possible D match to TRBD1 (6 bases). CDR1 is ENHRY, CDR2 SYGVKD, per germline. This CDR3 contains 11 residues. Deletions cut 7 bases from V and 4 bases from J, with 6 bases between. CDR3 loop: CAIKGADTQYF. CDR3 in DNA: TGTGCCATCAAGGGGGCAGATACGCAGTATTTT.

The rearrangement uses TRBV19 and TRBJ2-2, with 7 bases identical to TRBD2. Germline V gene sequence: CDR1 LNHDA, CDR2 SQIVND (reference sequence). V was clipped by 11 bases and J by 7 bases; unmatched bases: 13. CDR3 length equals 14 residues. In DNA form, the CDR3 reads TGTGCCGTAGCGGGCTTAATCGAAGGCGGGGAGCTGTTTTTT. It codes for CAVAGLIEGGELFF.

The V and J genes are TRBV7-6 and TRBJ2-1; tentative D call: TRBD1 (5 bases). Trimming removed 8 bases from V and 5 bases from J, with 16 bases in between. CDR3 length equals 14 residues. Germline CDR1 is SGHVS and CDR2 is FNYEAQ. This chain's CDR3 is CASRAFGANNEQFF. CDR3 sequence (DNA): TGTGCCAGCCGGGCTTTTGGGGCAAACAATGAGCAGTTCTTC. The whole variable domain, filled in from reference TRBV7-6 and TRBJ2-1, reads GAGVSQSPRYKVTKRGQDVALRCDPISGHVSLYWYRQALGQGPEFLTYFNYEAQQDKSGLPNDRFSAERPEGSISTLTIQRTEQRDSAMYRCASRAFGANNEQFFGPGTRLTVL.

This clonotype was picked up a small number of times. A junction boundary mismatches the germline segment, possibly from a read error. Here the CDR3 DNA reads TGTGCCAGCATCGAGCTACCCGGGACTCACCCCCACTTC. The encoded protein is CASIELPGTHPHF. V usage is TRBV6-2 or TRBV6-3 and J usage is TRBJ2-5; TRBD2 might be the D (6 bases). The CDR3 sequence is 13 residues long. Germline V gene data show CDR1 as MNHEY and CDR2 as SVGEGT.

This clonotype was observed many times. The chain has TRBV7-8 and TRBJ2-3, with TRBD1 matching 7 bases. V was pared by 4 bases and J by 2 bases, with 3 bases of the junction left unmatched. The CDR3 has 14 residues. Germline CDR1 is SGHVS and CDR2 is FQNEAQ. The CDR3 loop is CASSSDRITDTQYF. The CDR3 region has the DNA TGTGCCAGCAGCTCGGACAGGATCACAGATACGCAGTATTTT. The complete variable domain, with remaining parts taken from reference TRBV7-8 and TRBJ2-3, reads GAGVSQSPRYKVAKRGQDVALRCDPISGHVSLFWYQQALGQGPEFLTYFQNEAQLDKSGLPSDRFFAERPEGSVSTLKIQRTQQEDSAVYLCASSSDRITDTQYFGPGTRLTVL.

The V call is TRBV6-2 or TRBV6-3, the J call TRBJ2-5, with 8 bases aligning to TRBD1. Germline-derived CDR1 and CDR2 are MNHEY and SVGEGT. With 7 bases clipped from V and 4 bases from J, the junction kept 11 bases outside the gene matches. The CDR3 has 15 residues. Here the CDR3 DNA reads TGTGCCAGCATAGACAGGGGATTTTTACGAGAGACCCAGTACTTC. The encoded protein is CASIDRGFLRETQYF.

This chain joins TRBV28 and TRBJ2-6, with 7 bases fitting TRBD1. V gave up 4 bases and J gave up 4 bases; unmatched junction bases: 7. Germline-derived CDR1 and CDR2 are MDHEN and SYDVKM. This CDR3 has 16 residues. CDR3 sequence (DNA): TGTGCCAGCAGTTCTCATGACAGGGCCGGGGCCAACGTCCTGACTTTC. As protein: CASSSHDRAGANVLTF.